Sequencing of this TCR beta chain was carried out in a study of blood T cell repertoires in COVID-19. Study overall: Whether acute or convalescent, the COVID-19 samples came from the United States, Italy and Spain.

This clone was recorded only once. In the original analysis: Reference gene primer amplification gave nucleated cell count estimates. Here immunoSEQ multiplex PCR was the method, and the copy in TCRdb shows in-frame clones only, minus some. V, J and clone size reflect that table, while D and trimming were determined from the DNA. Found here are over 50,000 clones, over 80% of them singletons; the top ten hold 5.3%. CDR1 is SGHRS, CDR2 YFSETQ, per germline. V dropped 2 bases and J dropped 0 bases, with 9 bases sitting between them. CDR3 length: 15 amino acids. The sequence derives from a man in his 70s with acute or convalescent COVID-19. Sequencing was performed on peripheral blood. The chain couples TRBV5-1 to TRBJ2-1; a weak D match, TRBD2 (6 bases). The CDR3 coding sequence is TGCGCCAGCAGCTTAGGAGGGACCTCCTACAATGAGCAGTTCTTC. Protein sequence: CASSLGGTSYNEQFF.